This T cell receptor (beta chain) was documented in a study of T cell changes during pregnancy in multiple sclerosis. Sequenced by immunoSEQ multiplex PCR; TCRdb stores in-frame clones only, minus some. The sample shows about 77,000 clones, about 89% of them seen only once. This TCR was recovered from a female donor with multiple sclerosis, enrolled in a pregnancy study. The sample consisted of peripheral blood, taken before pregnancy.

The CDR3 DNA is TGTGCCAGCAGCTTGGACAGGGAGGGTGAGCAGTTCTTC. This codes for CASSLDREGEQFF. The V and J genes are TRBV5-4 and TRBJ2-1; the D gene is possibly TRBD2 (7 bases). This CDR3 is built from 13 residues. The V end was cut by 0 bases, the J end by 9 bases, with 10 bases between. CDR1 is SGHNT and CDR2 is YYREEE in the germline V gene (reference sequence).